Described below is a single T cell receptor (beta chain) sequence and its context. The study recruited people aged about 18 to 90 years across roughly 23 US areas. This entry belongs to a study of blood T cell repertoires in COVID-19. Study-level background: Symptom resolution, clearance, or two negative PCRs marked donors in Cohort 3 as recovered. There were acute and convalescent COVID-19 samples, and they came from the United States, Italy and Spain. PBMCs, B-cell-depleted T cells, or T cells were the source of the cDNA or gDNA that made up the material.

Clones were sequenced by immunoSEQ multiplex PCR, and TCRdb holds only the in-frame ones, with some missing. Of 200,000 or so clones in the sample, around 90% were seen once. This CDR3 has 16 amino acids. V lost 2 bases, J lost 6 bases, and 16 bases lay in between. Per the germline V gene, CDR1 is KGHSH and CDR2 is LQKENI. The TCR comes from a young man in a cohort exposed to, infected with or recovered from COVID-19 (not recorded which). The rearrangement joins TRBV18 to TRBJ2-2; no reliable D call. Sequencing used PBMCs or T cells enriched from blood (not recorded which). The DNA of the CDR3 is TGTGCCAGCTCACCAACTCCGGGTAGCATGGCCGGGGAGCTGTTTTTT. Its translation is CASSPTPGSMAGELFF.